The 25 T cell receptor beta chains below come from one sample, sequenced in a study of resident and recirculating memory T cells in vitiligo (dated by TCRdb to the late 2010s). Libraries were constructed by the immunoSEQ multiplex PCR assay. Sourced from immuneACCESS, this table was stored by TCRdb with only in-frame sequences that have V and J called. A share of the clones is absent; for the studies checked, an unresolved V gene accounts for under half, and the remainder has no known explanation. The sample profile shows 75,000 to 95,000 clones; around 92% of them were found once. The top ten hold approximately 5.4% of the sample. Sequencing was carried out using blood. All receptors come from a male donor with vitiligo.

The rearrangement links TRBV5-1 to TRBJ2-5; D may be TRBD2 (5 bases). The V gene's germline CDR1 is SGHRS and CDR2 YFSETQ. V gave up 2 bases and J gave up 0 bases, with 8 bases separating them. This CDR3 spans 14 amino acids. CDR3 in amino acids: CASSLSGHQETQYF. Here the CDR3 DNA reads TGCGCCAGCAGCTTAAGCGGACACCAAGAGACCCAGTACTTC.

The J gene is TRBJ2-7, the V gene TRBV2; tentative D call: TRBD2 (6 bases). Germline V gene sequence: CDR1 SNHLY, CDR2 FYNNEI. Trimming shortened V by 8 bases and J by 3 bases, and 14 bases separated the two germline ends. The CDR3 contains 13 residues. For the CDR3, the DNA is TGTGCCAGCGGGTCGGGAGCAAACTACGAGCAGTACTTC. Translating gives CASGSGANYEQYF.

The rearrangement links TRBV11-2 to TRBJ1-2; TRBD1 matches 9 bases. This CDR3 has 16 residues. Germline loops: CDR1 SGHAT, CDR2 FQNNGV. V was pared by 1 base and J by 4 bases, with 7 bases of the junction left unmatched. CDR3 DNA sequence: TGTGCCAGCAGCTTAGGATCCACAGGGGGCGGCTATGGCTACACCTTC. It yields the protein CASSLGSTGGGYGYTF.

CDR3 region: CASSYPPGPNTEAFF. DNA for the CDR3: TGTGCCAGCAGTTACCCCCCAGGTCCGAACACTGAAGCTTTCTTT. The chain employs TRBV6-5 and TRBJ1-1; the D is unclear. The germline V gene encodes CDR1 MNHEY and CDR2 SVGAGI. The CDR3 covers 15 residues. The V end lost 2 bases, the J end lost 1 base, and 11 bases lay between the germline ends.

The V gene is TRBV7-2, the J gene TRBJ1-3; D uncertain. CDR1 SGHTA and CDR2 FQGNSA come from the germline V gene. The CDR3 runs to 12 residues. Trimming took off 2 bases at V and 4 bases at J, with 3 bases between the two ends. CDR3 nucleotides: TGTGCCAGCAGCTTATCAGGAAACACCATATATTTT. It specifies CASSLSGNTIYF.

The chain is built from TRBV29-1 and TRBJ2-2; 14 positions agree with TRBD2. This CDR3 is 17 amino acids long. V was clipped by 6 bases and J by 5 bases; unmatched bases: 11. Germline CDR1 SQVTM, CDR2 ANQGSEA. DNA of the CDR3: TGCAGCGTCACCCCGGGACTAGCGGGAGTTGGGACCGGGGAGCTGTTTTTT. Translated: CSVTPGLAGVGTGELFF.

This chain joins TRBV7-3 and TRBJ2-1; tentative D call: TRBD1 (6 bases). Germline lookup yields CDR1 SGHTA and CDR2 FQGTGA. The CDR3 spans 17 residues. V shed 0 bases and J shed 7 bases, with 19 bases lying between them. The CDR3, as DNA: TGTGCCAGCAGCTTAACGGCAGGGGCCCCCAGGGAGAATGAGCAGTTCTTC. Protein sequence: CASSLTAGAPRENEQFF.

The gene calls are TRBV6-6 and TRBJ1-5; 9 bases map to TRBD1. From germline, CDR1 is MNHNY and CDR2 SVGAGI (reference sequence). The length of the CDR3 is 13 residues. J lost 4 bases, V lost 7 bases, and 2 bases had no gene match. This CDR3 reads CASTGQGNQPQHF. CDR3 nucleotide sequence: TGTGCCAGCACTGGACAGGGGAATCAGCCCCAGCATTTT.

V usage is TRBV15 and J usage is TRBJ2-7, with 12 bases identical to TRBD2. There are 17 residues in the CDR3. Germline CDR1 reads LNHNV; CDR2 reads YYDKDF (reference sequence). J was trimmed by 3 bases and V by 4 bases; bases with no gene match: 10. The CDR3 here is CATSMDRPGLAGYEQYF. The CDR3 DNA is TGTGCCACCAGCATGGACAGGCCGGGACTAGCGGGCTACGAGCAGTACTTC.

V is TRBV4-1 and J is TRBJ1-1; D is undetermined. This CDR3 spans 18 amino acids. Trimming pared 3 bases from V and 4 bases from J, leaving 24 bases between. Germline V CDR1 and CDR2: MGHRA, YSYEKL. The CDR3 nucleotides read TGCGCCAGCAGCCACCTACGGGTTTCGCGTCGGAGGTCCACTGAAGCTTTCTTT. Translation: CASSHLRVSRRRSTEAFF.

This chain joins TRBV19 and TRBJ2-2; D is ambiguous. CDR3 length equals 13 residues. Trimming removed 7 bases at V and 5 bases at J, with 11 bases between. Germline V gene data show CDR1 as LNHDA and CDR2 as SQIVND (reference sequence). CDR3 sequence (DNA): TGTGCCAGTAATACTCGTAAAACCGGGGAGCTGTTTTTT. Translating it yields CASNTRKTGELFF.

V and J are TRBV19 and TRBJ1-1; D is unclear. The V gene's germline CDR1 is LNHDA and CDR2 SQIVND (reference sequence). The CDR3 spans 14 residues. V lost 4 bases to trimming and J lost 1 base, with 10 bases between them. This chain's CDR3 is CASSKQITNTEAFF. In DNA, the CDR3 is TGTGCCAGTAGTAAACAGATTACGAACACTGAAGCTTTCTTT.

The chain uses TRBV7-2 and TRBJ2-7; 13 positions match TRBD2. V trimming: 5 bases; J trimming: 6 bases; junction bases outside the gene matches: 7. Germline lookup yields CDR1 SGHTA and CDR2 FQGNSA. CDR3 length: 15 amino acids. CDR3 region: CASSPGLAGVREQYF. CDR3 in DNA: TGTGCCAGCAGCCCTGGACTAGCGGGAGTTCGCGAGCAGTACTTC.

V and J are TRBV2 and TRBJ1-1, with D perhaps TRBD1 (6 bases). The V and J ends lost 5 bases and 6 bases respectively, with 13 bases between them. From germline, CDR1 is SNHLY and CDR2 FYNNEI. The CDR3 loop spans 13 amino acids. CDR3 sequence: CASSPPTGAEAFF. The CDR3 coding sequence is TGTGCCAGCAGTCCCCCGACAGGAGCTGAAGCTTTCTTT. Supplemented by reference TRBV2 and TRBJ1-1, the full variable domain reads EPEVTQTPSHQVTQMGQEVILRCVPISNHLYFYWYRQILGQKVEFLVSFYNNEISEKSEIFDDQFSVERPDGSNFTLKIRSTKLEDSAMYFCASSPPTGAEAFFGQGTRLTVV.

This chain uses TRBV4-1 with TRBJ2-1; D is perhaps TRBD2 (7 bases). Germline CDR1 is MGHRA and CDR2 is YSYEKL. The V end lost 8 bases, the J end lost 5 bases, and 22 bases lay between the germline ends. This CDR3 spans 16 amino acids. CDR3 region: CASRRIGGAHHNEQFF. Here the CDR3 DNA reads TGCGCCAGCCGCCGGATTGGGGGGGCCCACCACAATGAGCAGTTCTTC.

Written as DNA, the CDR3 is TGTGCCAGCAGATCCTTAAACACTGAAGCTTTCTTT. It specifies CASRSLNTEAFF. The genes are TRBV11-3 and TRBJ1-1; unclear D gene. Trimming removed 6 bases from V and 2 bases from J, with 7 bases in between. From germline, CDR1 is SGHNT and CDR2 YENEEA. The CDR3 is 12 amino acids. The variable domain in full, with the rest retrieved from reference TRBV11-3 and TRBJ1-1, is EAGVVQSPRYKIIEKKQPVAFWCNPISGHNTLYWYLQNLGQGPELLIRYENEEAVDDSQLPKDRFSAERLKGVDSTLKIQPAELGDSAVYLCASRSLNTEAFFGQGTRLTVV.

The genes are TRBV19 and TRBJ2-7, with a weak D call TRBD1 (7 bases). Germline loops: CDR1 LNHDA, CDR2 SQIVND (reference sequence). V was trimmed by 4 bases and J by 2 bases, leaving 12 bases between them. The CDR3 spans 14 residues. The CDR3 coding sequence is TGTGCCAGTAGTACCGCGGGACAGACCTACGAGCAGTACTTC. Its protein is CASSTAGQTYEQYF. The full variable domain, rest sourced from reference TRBV19 and TRBJ2-7, is DGGITQSPKYLFRKEGQNVTLSCEQNLNHDAMYWYRQDPGQGLRLIYYSQIVNDFQKGDIAEGYSVSREKKESFPLTVTSAQKNPTAFYLCASSTAGQTYEQYFGPGTRLTVT.

The chain uses TRBV11-2 and TRBJ2-5; 8 bases agree with TRBD2. Germline-derived CDR1 and CDR2 are SGHAT and FQNNGV. Trimming at V came to 1 base and at J to 0 bases, leaving 7 bases not matched to a gene. This CDR3 is built from 17 residues. CDR3 coding DNA: TGTGCCAGCAGCTTAGGTCCGGGACTAGGGTACCAAGAGACCCAGTACTTC. This gives the protein CASSLGPGLGYQETQYF.

The chain joins TRBV7-3 to TRBJ2-3; TRBD2 aligns across 7 bases. The CDR3 is made up of 13 amino acids. Germline V gene data show CDR1 as SGHTA and CDR2 as FQGTGA. With 5 bases clipped from V and 6 bases from J, the junction kept 5 bases outside the gene matches. CDR3 nucleotide sequence: TGTGCCAGCAGCCGCGGGAGTTCGGATACGCAGTATTTT. As protein: CASSRGSSDTQYF.

This rearrangement joins TRBV7-8 to TRBJ2-5, with D perhaps matching TRBD1 (6 bases). CDR1 and CDR2 from the germline V gene are SGHVS and FQNEAQ. Trimming took off 2 bases at V and 5 bases at J, with 27 bases between the two ends. CDR3 length: 19 amino acids. The CDR3, as DNA: TGTGCCAGCAGCTTAATATATATAGGCGTGGGACAATCGATGGAGACCCAGTACTTC. Translating it yields CASSLIYIGVGQSMETQYF.

The V call is TRBV7-7, the J call TRBJ2-1, with TRBD2 matching 13 bases. CDR1 and CDR2 (germline): SSHAT, FNYEAQ (reference sequence). J gave up 7 bases and V 4 bases, and 1 base lay outside the gene matches. The CDR3 runs 14 residues. CDR3 protein: CASSWGLAGNEQFF. The CDR3 DNA is TGTGCCAGCAGCTGGGGACTAGCGGGGAATGAGCAGTTCTTC. The full variable domain, rest sourced from reference TRBV7-7 and TRBJ2-1, is GAGVSQSPRYKVTKRGQDVTLRCDPISSHATLYWYQQALGQGPEFLTYFNYEAQPDKSGLPSDRFSAERPEGSISTLTIQRTEQRDSAMYRCASSWGLAGNEQFFGPGTRLTVL.

This clone was picked up one time. The V and J genes are TRBV2 and TRBJ2-5, with 7 bases fitting TRBD1. The germline gives CDR1 SNHLY, CDR2 FYNNEI. Germline trimming cut 4 bases from V and 5 bases from J; bases unmatched to any gene: 4. This CDR3 region has 13 residues. CDR3 in amino acids: CASSASRGETQYF. In DNA form, the CDR3 reads TGTGCCAGCAGTGCGTCCAGGGGGGAGACCCAGTACTTC. Full variable domain (outside the CDR3, taken from reference TRBV2 and TRBJ2-5): EPEVTQTPSHQVTQMGQEVILRCVPISNHLYFYWYRQILGQKVEFLVSFYNNEISEKSEIFDDQFSVERPDGSNFTLKIRSTKLEDSAMYFCASSASRGETQYFGPGTRLLVL.

By sample fraction, this clone is medium-sized (0.01 to 0.1%). The chain has TRBV7-2 and TRBJ2-1; 7 nucleotides align to TRBD2. This CDR3 spans 15 amino acids. Germline assignment: CDR1 SGHTA and CDR2 FQGNSA. The junction had 9 bases not matched to a gene; V was cut back by 2 bases and J by 8 bases. CDR3 region: CASSLTGGGRDEQFF. The CDR3 DNA reads TGTGCCAGCAGCTTAACGGGAGGCGGGCGCGATGAGCAGTTCTTC.

The chain links TRBV10-3 to TRBJ2-3; TRBD2 agrees at 8 bases. The ends lost 3 bases at V and 7 bases at J; junction bases unmatched: 9. Germline V gene data show CDR1 as ENHRY and CDR2 as SYGVKD. This CDR3 spans 15 amino acids. In DNA, the CDR3 is TGTGCCATCAGTGAAGGCCCGGGACTAGAGAATACGCAGTATTTT. Amino acid sequence: CAISEGPGLENTQYF.

This clone was seen just once. The chain employs TRBV5-1 and TRBJ2-1; 8 bases line up with TRBD2. This CDR3 is 16 amino acids long. J gave up 0 bases and V 2 bases, and 4 bases lay outside the gene matches. From germline, CDR1 is SGHRS and CDR2 YFSETQ. The CDR3 region is CASSFTRGGSYNEQFF. Written as DNA, the CDR3 is TGCGCCAGCAGCTTCACACGGGGGGGCTCCTACAATGAGCAGTTCTTC.